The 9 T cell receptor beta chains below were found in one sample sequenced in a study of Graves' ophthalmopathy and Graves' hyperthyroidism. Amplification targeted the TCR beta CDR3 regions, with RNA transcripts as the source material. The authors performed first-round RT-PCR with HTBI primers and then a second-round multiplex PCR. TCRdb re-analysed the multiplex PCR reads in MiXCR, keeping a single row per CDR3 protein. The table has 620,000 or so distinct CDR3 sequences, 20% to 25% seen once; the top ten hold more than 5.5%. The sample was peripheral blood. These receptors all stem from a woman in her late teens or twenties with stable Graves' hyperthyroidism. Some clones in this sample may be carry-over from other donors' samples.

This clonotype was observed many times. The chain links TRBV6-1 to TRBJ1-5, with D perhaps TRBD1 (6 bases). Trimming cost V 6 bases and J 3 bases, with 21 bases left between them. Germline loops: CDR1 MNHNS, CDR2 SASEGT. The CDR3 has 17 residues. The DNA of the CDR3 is TGTGCCAGCAGCAAGACTCCAGGGGCCCCTAACAATCAGCCCCAGCATTTT. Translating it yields CASSKTPGAPNNQPQHF.

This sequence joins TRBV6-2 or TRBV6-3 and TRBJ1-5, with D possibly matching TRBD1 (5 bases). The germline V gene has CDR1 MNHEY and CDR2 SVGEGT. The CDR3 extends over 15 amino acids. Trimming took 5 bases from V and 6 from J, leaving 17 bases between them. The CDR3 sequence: CASSTRGQGIQPQHF. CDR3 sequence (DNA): TGTGCCAGCAGTACCCGCGGGCAGGGCATTCAGCCCCAGCATTTT.

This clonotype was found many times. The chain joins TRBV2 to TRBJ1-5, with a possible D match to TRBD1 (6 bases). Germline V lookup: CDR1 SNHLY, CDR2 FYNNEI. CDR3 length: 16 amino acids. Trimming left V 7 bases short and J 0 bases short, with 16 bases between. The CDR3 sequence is CASTLRRRGSNQPQHF. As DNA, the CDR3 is TGTGCCAGCACCCTGAGACGCAGGGGTAGCAATCAGCCCCAGCATTTT.

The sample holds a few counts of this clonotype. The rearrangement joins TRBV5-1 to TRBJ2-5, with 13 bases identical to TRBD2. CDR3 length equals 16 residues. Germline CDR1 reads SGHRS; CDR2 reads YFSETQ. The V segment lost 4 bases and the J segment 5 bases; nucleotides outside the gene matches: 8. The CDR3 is CASSAPGLAGSETQYF. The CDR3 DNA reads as TGCGCCAGCAGCGCACCGGGACTAGCGGGATCGGAGACCCAGTACTTC.

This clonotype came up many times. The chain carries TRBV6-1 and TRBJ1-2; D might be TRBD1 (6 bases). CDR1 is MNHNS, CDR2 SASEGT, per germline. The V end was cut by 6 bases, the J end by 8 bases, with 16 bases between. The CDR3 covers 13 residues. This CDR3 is CASRGGLGGGYTF. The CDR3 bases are TGTGCCAGCAGGGGCGGATTAGGGGGGGGCTACACCTTC.

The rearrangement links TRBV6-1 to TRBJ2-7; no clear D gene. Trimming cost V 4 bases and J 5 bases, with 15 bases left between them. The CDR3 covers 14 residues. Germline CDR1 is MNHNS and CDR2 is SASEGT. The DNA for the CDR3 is TGTGCCAGCAGTGCCGGGCGAAGGGCCGACGAGCAGTACTTC. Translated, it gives CASSAGRRADEQYF.

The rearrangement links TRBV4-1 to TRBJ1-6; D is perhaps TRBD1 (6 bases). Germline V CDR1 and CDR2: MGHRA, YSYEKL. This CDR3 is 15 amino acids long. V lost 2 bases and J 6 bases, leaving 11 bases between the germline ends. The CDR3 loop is CASSQLRGGNSPLHF. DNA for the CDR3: TGCGCCAGCAGCCAACTTAGGGGGGGTAATTCACCCCTCCACTTT.

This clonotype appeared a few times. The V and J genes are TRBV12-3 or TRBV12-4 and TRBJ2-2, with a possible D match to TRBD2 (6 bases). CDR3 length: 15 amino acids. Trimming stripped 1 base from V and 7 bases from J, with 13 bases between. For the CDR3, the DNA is TGTGCCAGCAGTTTAGGGGTCGGGGGTGGCGGGGAGCTGTTTTTT. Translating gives CASSLGVGGGGELFF.

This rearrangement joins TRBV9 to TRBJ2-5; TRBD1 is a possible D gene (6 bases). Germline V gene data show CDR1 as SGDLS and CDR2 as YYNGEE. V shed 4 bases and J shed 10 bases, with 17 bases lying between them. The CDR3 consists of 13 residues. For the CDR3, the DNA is TGTGCCAGCAGCAAGGGACACGCCGGGGTCCAGTACTTC. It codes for CASSKGHAGVQYF.